This paragraph covers one T cell receptor beta chain sequence. Its antigen remains unknown. This entry is derived from a study of pediatric ulcerative colitis. General observations from the study: Rectal repertoires separated controls, mild-moderate and acute severe colitis.

Profiled with immunoSEQ multiplex PCR; TCRdb holds only in-frame clones, not every one. The sample includes 60,000 or so clones, around 80% of them seen just once. The V gene's germline CDR1 is SGHNT and CDR2 YYREEE (reference sequence). After removal of 5 bases from V and 4 bases from J, the junction contained 5 bases not matched to a gene. The CDR3 has 14 amino acids. The chain uses TRBV5-4 and TRBJ1-3; 8 bases map to TRBD1. Sequenced sample: blood. This TCR was sampled from a boy under 18 with moderate ulcerative colitis. The DNA for the CDR3 is TGTGCCAGCAGGGGGGGACAGGCAGGAAACACCATATATTTT. The encoded protein is CASRGGQAGNTIYF.